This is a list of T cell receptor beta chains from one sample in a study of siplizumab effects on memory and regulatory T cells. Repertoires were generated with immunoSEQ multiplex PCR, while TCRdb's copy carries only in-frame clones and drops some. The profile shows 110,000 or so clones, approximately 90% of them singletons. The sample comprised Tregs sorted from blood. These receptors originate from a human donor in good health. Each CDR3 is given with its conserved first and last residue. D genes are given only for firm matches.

TGTGCCAGCAGCTTATCCTGGACAGAAGCTAACTATGGCTACACCTTC	CASSLSWTEANYGYTF	TRBJ1-2	.	TRBV7-9	16
TGTGCCAGCAGGGAAGGACAGGGTAGCACAGATACGCAGTATTTT	CASREGQGSTDTQYF	TRBJ2-3	TRBD1	TRBV6-6	15
TGTGCCAGCAGTGAATCGGTTTTAACAGGGTGGATCTACGAGCAGTACTTC	CASSESVLTGWIYEQYF	TRBJ2-7	.	TRBV6-1	17
TGTGCCAGCAGCTTCCTTCTAGCCTTAAGGGGGTACAATGAGCAGTTCTTC	CASSFLLALRGYNEQFF	TRBJ2-1	.	TRBV7-2	17
TGTGCCAGCAGTGAATCCGGCAGGGCCCAGCCCCAGCATTTT	CASSESGRAQPQHF	TRBJ1-5	.	TRBV2	14
TGTGCCAGCAGTTTCGATACAGGGGGATACTACGAGCAGTACTTC	CASSFDTGGYYEQYF	TRBJ2-7	TRBD1	TRBV6-5	15
TGTGCCCGCCAACTCGACAGGGGGCAAGAGCAGTACTTC	CARQLDRGQEQYF	TRBJ2-7	TRBD1	TRBV27	13
TGTGCCAGCAGCTACGGGAGCGTTAGGTTATTGAAGACCCAGTACTTC	CASSYGSVRLLKTQYF	TRBJ2-5	.	TRBV11-2	16
TGTGCCATCAGTGCTCAGATGAACACTGAAGCTTTCTTT	CAISAQMNTEAFF	TRBJ1-1	.	TRBV10-3	13
TGTGCCAGCTCAACCGGGACAGGGAACCAAAACATTCAGTACTTC	CASSTGTGNQNIQYF	TRBJ2-4	TRBD1	TRBV18	15
TGTGCCAGCAGCCAGGGGGGGGCCAACGTTCCGGTTGAGCAGTTCTTC	CASSQGGANVPVEQFF	TRBJ2-1	.	TRBV14	16
TGTGCCAGCAGCCTCAGCCGGGACGAAGAAAAACTGTTTTTT	CASSLSRDEEKLFF	TRBJ1-4	.	TRBV7-2	14
TGTGCCAGCAGCCCAGAAACGGGACATGCTGAAGCTTTCTTT	CASSPETGHAEAFF	TRBJ1-1	.	TRBV11-3	14